The rows below give T cell receptor beta chains drawn from one sample of a study of cytomegalovirus exposure and HLA in healthy donors. Sequencing was performed with immunoSEQ multiplex PCR; in TCRdb, only in-frame clones are kept and a portion is missing. The sample has roughly 330,000 clones; about nine tenths are singletons. The specimen was PBMCs. The receptors stem from a woman aged 30 to 39 in good health and CMV-seropositive. CDR3s leave out the opening cysteine and the closing phenylalanine or tryptophan. Only some rows state a clone size, as once, few, many or a class for expanded clones.

>12|TRBV29-1|TRBJ2-2|NA
SVSGTANTGELF
>14|TRBV6-5|TRBJ2-7|NA
ASSYGLAGGQGEQY
>11|TRBV25-1|TRBJ2-1|once
ASSSQGYNEQF
>13|TRBV15|TRBJ2-2|NA
ATSFGQVNTGELF
>10|TRBV15|TRBJ1-3|once
ATSGSPNTIY
>13|TRBV7-8|TRBJ2-1|NA
ASSSGAVLAGEQF
>13|TRBV4-3|TRBJ1-5|NA
ASSQDTGGGQPQH
>12|TRBV27|TRBJ1-2|NA
ASGPGGANYGYT
>11|TRBV27|TRBJ1-1|NA
ASSYEPNTEAF
>12|TRBV7-9|TRBJ2-7|NA
ASSFPRRRAEQY
>16|TRBV4-3|TRBJ2-1|NA
ASSQESPGTGPYNEQF
>12|TRBV5-6|TRBJ2-7|NA
ASSLWGSSYEQY
>11|TRBV10-3|TRBJ2-7|NA
AIREGFSYEQY
>12|TRBV7-7|TRBJ2-2|NA
ASSFSGNTGELF
>11|TRBV5-6|TRBJ1-1|NA
ASSLAGGPEAF
>13|TRBV7-9|TRBJ2-7|few
ASSEAEVLLREQY
>10|TRBV7-8|TRBJ2-1|NA
ASSSDYGEQF
>10|TRBV4-1|TRBJ2-2|NA
ASAANTGELF
>13|TRBV4-2|TRBJ2-7|NA
ASSQDSGGGLEQY
>13|TRBV12-5|TRBJ2-2|NA
ASGLGTPNTGELF
>10|TRBV6-6|TRBJ1-5|NA
ASKQSVQPQH
>13|TRBV7-9|TRBJ2-3|NA
ASSAAGSSTDTQY
>12|TRBV9|TRBJ2-2|NA
ASSDRQYTGELF
>13|TRBV28|TRBJ2-5|NA
ASRDASEDQETQY
>13|TRBV4-1|TRBJ2-5|NA
ASSQVQGGQETQY
>12|TRBV6-1|TRBJ1-1|NA
ASSEFGQGTEAF
>13|TRBV14|TRBJ2-5|NA
ASSRQGQGYETQY
>14|TRBV19|TRBJ2-5|NA
ASSMTRPAYQETQY
>12|TRBV15|TRBJ2-3|NA
ATSREQSTDTQY
>9|TRBV5-8|TRBJ2-4|NA
ASSLVNIQY
>12|TRBV19|TRBJ1-1|NA
ASSIWGGNTEAF
>13|TRBV7-8|TRBJ1-1|NA
ASSLVGPMNTEAF
>12|TRBV6-1|TRBJ2-2|NA
ASSADRETGELF
>14|TRBV27|TRBJ2-4|NA
ASSRLRTGGKNIQY
>11|TRBV7-8|TRBJ1-5|NA
ASSLEAFQPQH
>11|TRBV5-6|TRBJ2-7|once
ASISGWSGEQY
>13|TRBV6-1|TRBJ2-6|NA
ASRAGGSGANVLT
>14|TRBV5-1|TRBJ1-1|once
ASSSTGTGLSSEAF
>13|TRBV6-5|TRBJ1-2|NA
ASSLTLGGVYGYT
>10|TRBV29-1|TRBJ1-2|NA
SVDGGQYGYT
>13|TRBV28|TRBJ2-7|NA
ASSTPGQGGYEQY
>14|TRBV7-6|TRBJ2-7|NA
ASSFFGGSSSYEQY
>16|TRBV7-2|TRBJ2-1|NA
ASSINLRTGTRGNEQF
>14|TRBV4-1|TRBJ2-1|NA
ASRGTSGFSYNEQF